This passage covers 17 T cell receptor beta chains from one sample sequenced in a study of identical twins. One entry per CDR3 protein results from TCRdb running MiXCR on the 5' RACE reads. The data show 400,000 to 600,000 distinct CDR3 sequences, around 20% seen once. These records were also assigned to another study, of yellow fever vaccine responses in identical twins.

Sequencing used CD4+ T cells sorted from blood. The origin of the receptors is a young woman in good health.

The chain recombines TRBV12-3 or TRBV12-4 with TRBJ2-6; D is unclear. V was clipped by 5 bases and J by 1 base, with 18 bases between them. This CDR3 is built from 18 residues. The CDR3: CASSLSSVGSSGANVLTF. The CDR3 coding sequence is TGTGCCAGCAGTCTCTCGTCGGTCGGGTCTTCTGGGGCCAACGTCCTGACTTTC.

This clonotype has just a few counts. The chain has TRBV12-3 or TRBV12-4 and TRBJ2-7, with TRBD1 matching 9 bases. J was trimmed by 4 bases and V by 6 bases; bases with no gene match: 7. There are 14 residues in the CDR3. CDR3 residues: CASSRTGGMYEQYV. CDR3 coding DNA: TGTGCCAGCAGCAGAACAGGGGGCATGTACGAGCAGTACGTC.

Turning to this clonotype: Since a much larger clone is just one base distant, this may be a read error. This chain links TRBV12-3 or TRBV12-4 with TRBJ2-7, with 12 bases aligning to TRBD2. J gave up 3 bases and V 7 bases, and 4 bases lay outside the gene matches. The CDR3 length is 14 residues. The CDR3 sequence is CASIRTSGNYEQYF. The CDR3, as DNA: TGTGCCAGCATTAGGACTAGCGGGAACTACGAGCAGTACTTC.

In DNA, the CDR3 is TGCGCCAGCAGCCTGGTACTAGCGAGGAATGAGCAGTTCTTC. Translating it yields CASSLVLARNEQFF. The chain has TRBV5-1 and TRBJ2-1; the match to TRBD2 covers 7 bases. The CDR3 sequence is 14 residues long. V trimming: 4 bases; J trimming: 7 bases; junction bases outside the gene matches: 8. Germline loops: CDR1 SGHRS, CDR2 YFSETQ.

The rearrangement joins TRBV20-1 to TRBJ2-1, with 10 bases fitting TRBD2. Germline V gene sequence: CDR1 DFQATT, CDR2 SNEGSKA (reference sequence). This CDR3 is 15 amino acids long. After removal of 2 bases from V and 6 bases from J, the junction contained 7 bases not matched to a gene. The CDR3 loop is CSARKTSGTGNEQFF. DNA for the CDR3: TGCAGTGCTAGAAAAACTAGCGGGACGGGCAATGAGCAGTTCTTC.

This clonotype was counted between two and nine times. The chain links TRBV5-6 to TRBJ2-7, with 8 bases that match TRBD1. Germline CDR1 SGHDT, CDR2 YYEEEE. The CDR3 has 12 amino acids. Trimming took 1 base from V and 7 from J; bases not matched to a gene: 1. CDR3 DNA: TGTGCCAGCAGCTTGACAGGGGGTGAGCAGTACTTC. Protein product: CASSLTGGEQYF. Filled out from reference TRBV5-6 and TRBJ2-7, the complete variable domain reads DAGVTQSPTHLIKTRGQQVTLRCSPKSGHDTVSWYQQALGQGPQFIFQYYEEEERQRGNFPDRFSGHQFPNYSSELNVNALLLGDSALYLCASSLTGGEQYFGPGTRLTVT.

This clonotype occurred a few times. The rearrangement joins TRBV7-9 to TRBJ2-3, with 8 bases aligning to TRBD1. The V gene's germline CDR1 is SEHNR and CDR2 FQNEAQ (reference sequence). This CDR3 contains 16 residues. V lost 1 base and J lost 3; bases outside the gene matches: 6. The CDR3 region is CASSLGTGIRTDTQYF. The CDR3 DNA sequence: TGTGCCAGCAGCTTAGGGACAGGGATTCGAACAGATACGCAGTATTTT.

The rearrangement links TRBV6-2 or TRBV6-3 to TRBJ2-2; D not resolved. Trimming stripped 5 bases from V and 5 bases from J, with 12 bases between. In germline, CDR1 is MNHEY, CDR2 SVGEGT. The length of the CDR3 is 14 residues. CDR3: CASSAPYGTGELFF. The CDR3, as DNA: TGTGCCAGCAGTGCCCCATACGGGACCGGGGAGCTGTTTTTT.

V and J are TRBV21-1 and TRBJ2-7; the table's D call TRBD1 went unverified against the DNA. TRBV21-1 is labeled a pseudogene. This CDR3 comprises 13 residues. CDR3 sequence: CASSKACYRTASV. The CDR3 nucleotides are TGTGCCAGCAGCAAAGCGTGTTACCGGACAGCCTCCGTC.

The chain links TRBV12-3 or TRBV12-4 to TRBJ2-7; D is possibly TRBD1 (6 bases). Between the trimmed V and J ends, which lost 6 bases and 2 bases, there was a span of 8 bases. The CDR3 has 12 amino acids. The CDR3 spells CASSRDTYEQYV. The CDR3 bases are TGTGCCAGCAGCCGGGACACCTACGAGCAGTACGTC.

This clonotype has just a few counts. This rearrangement joins TRBV10-3 to TRBJ2-2; 8 bases are shared with TRBD2. CDR1 and CDR2 (germline): ENHRY, SYGVKD. This CDR3 is 17 amino acids long. Losses at the gene ends were 4 bases for V and 6 bases for J; bases not matched to a gene: 13. CDR3 sequence reads: CAISGGAGALRSGELFF. DNA of the CDR3: TGTGCCATCAGTGGCGGAGCGGGGGCCCTCCGATCCGGGGAGCTGTTTTTT.

The chain carries TRBV4-1 and TRBJ1-2; 7 bases match TRBD1. This CDR3 comprises 18 residues. J lost 2 bases, V lost 3 bases, and 15 bases had no gene match. Germline CDR1 MGHRA, CDR2 YSYEKL. The DNA for the CDR3 is TGCGCCAGCAGCCATGGTATCGGCCGACAGGGAATCAACTATGGCTACACCTTC. Protein product: CASSHGIGRQGINYGYTF.

In its sample, this clonotype was seen a few times. The V call is TRBV18, the J call TRBJ2-4; D is possibly TRBD1 (5 bases). Trimming removed 4 bases from V and 8 bases from J, with 12 bases in between. The CDR3 runs to 13 residues. Germline lookup yields CDR1 KGHSH and CDR2 LQKENI. CDR3 sequence reads: CASSRRGEDIQYF. In nucleotides, the CDR3 is TGTGCCAGCTCACGAAGGGGTGAGGACATTCAGTACTTC.

This clonotype has just a few counts. This chain uses TRBV10-1 with TRBJ2-1, with D possibly matching TRBD1 (5 bases). The germline CDR1 and CDR2 sequences are WNHNN and SYGVQD (reference sequence). The CDR3 consists of 15 residues. V gave up 5 bases and J gave up 7 bases, with 18 bases separating them. CDR3 sequence (DNA): TGCGCCAGCAGTCCCGCCCGGCAGGGTCGAAATGAGCAGTTCTTC. It codes for CASSPARQGRNEQFF.

The rearrangement joins TRBV5-1 to TRBJ2-1, with a possible D match to TRBD2 (5 bases). Germline lookup yields CDR1 SGHRS and CDR2 YFSETQ. Deletions cut 3 bases from V and 0 bases from J, with 19 bases between. The CDR3 runs 18 residues. CDR3 coding DNA: TGCGCCAGCAGCTCATTCCGCAGTCTTGGGAGCTCCTACAATGAGCAGTTCTTC. It codes for CASSSFRSLGSSYNEQFF.

This chain links TRBV4-1 with TRBJ1-1; D is undetermined. This CDR3 has 16 residues. The V gene lost 0 bases and the J gene lost 0 bases, with 11 bases spanning the gap. CDR1 and CDR2 from the germline V gene are MGHRA and YSYEKL. CDR3 nucleotides: TGCGCCAGCAGCCAAGATGGAGCAGCCTTGAACACTGAAGCTTTCTTT. Encoded protein: CASSQDGAALNTEAFF.

This clonotype was detected a few times. The rearrangement joins TRBV27 to TRBJ1-5, with 9 bases matching TRBD1. The CDR3 is 15 amino acids. With V trimmed by 5 bases and J by 5 bases, 7 bases remained unmatched. The germline V gene encodes CDR1 MNHEY and CDR2 SMNVEV (reference sequence). The CDR3 protein is CASSEGQGADQPQHF. The CDR3 DNA reads TGTGCCAGCAGTGAGGGACAGGGAGCAGATCAGCCCCAGCATTTT.